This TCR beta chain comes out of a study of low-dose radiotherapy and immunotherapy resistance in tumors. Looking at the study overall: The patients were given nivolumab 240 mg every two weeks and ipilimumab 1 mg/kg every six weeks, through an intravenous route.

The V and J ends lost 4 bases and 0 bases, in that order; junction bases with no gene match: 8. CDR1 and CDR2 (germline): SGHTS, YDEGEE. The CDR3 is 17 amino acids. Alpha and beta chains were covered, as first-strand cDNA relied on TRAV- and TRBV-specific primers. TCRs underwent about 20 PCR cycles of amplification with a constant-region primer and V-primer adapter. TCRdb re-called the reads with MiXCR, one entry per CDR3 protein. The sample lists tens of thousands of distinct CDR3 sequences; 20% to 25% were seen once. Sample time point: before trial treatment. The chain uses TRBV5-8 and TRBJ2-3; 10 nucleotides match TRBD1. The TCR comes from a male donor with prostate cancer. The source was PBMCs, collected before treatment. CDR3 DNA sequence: TGTGCCAGCAGCAAGGGACAGGGGCCAGCTAGCACAGATACGCAGTATTTT. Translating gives CASSKGQGPASTDTQYF.